This is a list of T cell receptor beta chains from one sample in a study of post-analysis software for immune sequencing data. TCRdb ran MiXCR on the PCR reads and lists one entry per CDR3 protein. In the table there are fewer than 850,000 distinct CDR3 sequences, around 42% of which are singletons. Sequenced sample: blood. These receptors all come from a girl aged 5-17 years with multiple sclerosis. The CDR3 runs from the conserved cysteine through the conserved F or W. The order of the fields is D gene, J gene, clone size, V gene, CDR3 protein, CDR3 DNA. A D gene is named only where the DNA matches it firmly. The size field is filled for only some rows; it gives once, few, many or a size class.

>NA|TRBJ2-7|few|TRBV4-3
CASSQEGTYTGEQYF
TGCGCCAGCAGCCAAGAGGGGACCTACACAGGCGAGCAGTACTTC
>NA|TRBJ2-5|few|TRBV20-1
CSAPRDPGETQYF
TGCAGTGCTCCACGGGACCCAGGCGAGACCCAGTACTTC
>NA|TRBJ2-7|few|TRBV6-5
CASSYSTDGQSSYEQYF
TGTGCCAGCAGTTACTCAACGGACGGACAGAGCTCCTACGAGCAGTACTTC
>TRBD2|TRBJ2-3|NA|TRBV4-1
CASSQQLAGGTDTQYF
TGCGCCAGCAGCCAACAACTAGCGGGAGGCACAGATACGCAGTATTTT
>NA|TRBJ2-3|few|TRBV6-5
CASSYSPLPDTQYF
TGTGCCAGCAGTTACTCCCCTCTCCCAGATACGCAGTATTTT
>TRBD2|TRBJ2-7|NA|TRBV7-3
CASSPGGSEYEQYF
TGTGCCAGCAGTCCGGGGGGATCCGAGTACGAGCAGTACTTC
>NA|TRBJ2-7|NA|TRBV7-2
CASSLAGVCYEQYF
TGTGCCAGCAGCTTAGCGGGAGTATGCTACGAGCAGTACTTC
>TRBD1|TRBJ2-3|NA|TRBV25-1
CASSGQGVSDTQYF
TGTGCCAGCAGTGGACAGGGCGTTTCGGATACGCAGTATTTT
>NA|TRBJ2-3|few|TRBV11-2
CASSFWGSADTQYF
TGTGCCAGCAGCTTTTGGGGGAGCGCAGATACGCAGTATTTT
>TRBD1|TRBJ2-7|NA|TRBV27
CASSSRGQGYTYEQYF
TGTGCCAGCAGTTCCAGGGGACAGGGATATACCTACGAGCAGTACTTC
>TRBD1|TRBJ2-5|few|TRBV7-9
CASSLGGTGYQETQYF
TGTGCCAGCAGCTTAGGGGGGACAGGGTACCAAGAGACCCAGTACTTC
>NA|TRBJ2-7|NA|TRBV20-1
CSARGTHSYEQYF
TGCAGTGCTAGAGGGACTCACTCCTACGAGCAGTACTTC
>NA|TRBJ1-2|NA|TRBV28
CASRGDALSGGYTF
TGTGCCAGCAGGGGGGACGCCCTCTCCGGTGGCTACACCTTC
>NA|TRBJ2-1|NA|TRBV6-5
CASSPRAKPSNEQFF
TGTGCCAGCAGTCCACGAGCCAAGCCATCCAATGAGCAGTTCTTC
>NA|TRBJ2-7|few|TRBV29-1
CSVGEGRYEQYF
TGCAGCGTTGGAGAGGGGAGGTACGAGCAGTACTTC
>TRBD2|TRBJ2-7|NA|TRBV20-1
CSARPGLAGGGSEQYF
TGCAGTGCTCGACCGGGACTAGCGGGAGGAGGGAGCGAGCAGTACTTC
>TRBD2|TRBJ2-4|few|TRBV6-1
CAGSGSRQNIQYF
TGTGCCGGTAGCGGGAGTAGGCAAAACATTCAGTACTTC
>TRBD1|TRBJ1-5|NA|TRBV12-3/TRBV12-4
CASSWTGNNQPQHF
TGTGCCAGCAGTTGGACAGGGAACAATCAGCCCCAGCATTTT
>NA|TRBJ2-5|NA|TRBV7-6
CTSAVEGETQYF
TGTACCTCTGCCGTCGAGGGCGAGACCCAGTACTTC
>NA|TRBJ2-1|NA|TRBV20-1
CSAPRGRSSYNEQFF
TGCAGTGCTCCCAGAGGCCGAAGCTCCTACAATGAGCAGTTCTTC
>TRBD2|TRBJ2-3|NA|TRBV12-3/TRBV12-4
CASSFASGIGADTQYF
TGTGCCAGCAGTTTTGCTAGCGGGATCGGTGCAGATACGCAGTATTTT
>NA|TRBJ2-7|few|TRBV28
CASAREYEQYF
TGTGCCAGCGCGAGGGAATACGAGCAGTACTTC
>NA|TRBJ2-7|NA|TRBV20-1
CSARDSISYEQYF
TGCAGTGCTAGAGATTCGATCTCCTACGAGCAGTACTTC
>TRBD2|TRBJ2-7|NA|TRBV12-3/TRBV12-4
CASRLGLAETYEQYF
TGTGCCAGCAGGCTGGGACTAGCGGAGACCTACGAGCAGTACTTC
>NA|TRBJ1-1|NA|TRBV25-1
CASRYGTPNRHMNTEAFF
TGTGCCAGCAGATACGGGACACCCAATAGACACATGAACACTGAAGCTTTCTTT
>NA|TRBJ1-2|few|TRBV12-3/TRBV12-4
CASSFGEGYTF
TGTGCCAGCAGTTTCGGGGAAGGCTACACCTTC
>TRBD1|TRBJ2-7|NA|TRBV7-6
CASSRTGEGEQYF
TGTGCCAGCAGCAGAACAGGGGAAGGCGAGCAGTACTTC
>NA|TRBJ2-1|few|TRBV24-1
CATSDPTGPGSYNEQFF
TGTGCCACCAGTGACCCCACAGGGCCGGGTTCCTACAATGAGCAGTTCTTC
>NA|TRBJ2-3|NA|TRBV5-1
CASSLESRFADTQYF
TGCGCCAGCAGCTTGGAGAGTAGATTCGCAGATACGCAGTATTTT
>NA|TRBJ2-3|NA|TRBV27
CASSPGTSDTQYF
TGTGCCAGCAGTCCAGGGACTTCAGATACGCAGTATTTT
>NA|TRBJ1-5|NA|TRBV7-6
CASSLEAGSSNQPQHF
TGTGCCAGCAGCTTAGAGGCAGGGAGTAGCAATCAGCCCCAGCATTTT
>NA|TRBJ1-5|NA|TRBV15
CATSQLGQPQHF
TGTGCCACCAGCCAGCTAGGTCAGCCCCAGCATTTT
>TRBD2|TRBJ2-7|NA|TRBV7-9
CASSPGTSGTSYNEQYF
TGTGCCAGCAGCCCCGGGACTAGCGGAACATCCTACAATGAGCAGTACTTC
>TRBD2|TRBJ2-1|NA|TRBV29-1
CSAQLAPSSYNEQFF
TGCAGCGCCCAACTAGCGCCCAGCTCCTACAATGAGCAGTTCTTC
>NA|TRBJ2-1|NA|TRBV29-1
CSVMRGRINNEQFF
TGCAGCGTGATGAGGGGGAGGATCAACAATGAGCAGTTCTTC
>TRBD1|TRBJ2-3|NA|TRBV4-2
CASSPEGNRGPDTQYF
TGTGCCAGCAGCCCCGAGGGGAACAGGGGGCCAGATACGCAGTATTTT
>NA|TRBJ2-7|NA|TRBV5-1
CASSSRENSRVEQYF
TGCGCCAGCAGCTCCCGGGAAAACTCGAGGGTCGAGCAGTACTTC
>TRBD1|TRBJ2-7|NA|TRBV11-2
CASSAGTGFEQYF
TGTGCCAGCAGCGCCGGGACAGGGTTCGAGCAGTACTTC
>NA|TRBJ1-2|once|TRBV4-3
CASSQGTAPGDGYTF
TGCGCCAGCAGCCAAGGTACAGCCCCCGGCGATGGCTACACCTTC
>NA|TRBJ1-6|NA|TRBV20-1
CSARRQDSPLHF
TGCAGTGCACGAAGACAGGATTCACCCCTCCACTTT
>TRBD2|TRBJ2-7|NA|TRBV12-3/TRBV12-4
CASSSGTSGRYEQYF
TGTGCCAGCAGTTCCGGGACTAGCGGGAGGTACGAGCAGTACTTC
>TRBD1|TRBJ1-6|few|TRBV12-3/TRBV12-4
CASAKGTGSSYNSPLHF
TGTGCCAGCGCAAAGGGGACAGGGAGCTCCTATAATTCACCCCTCCACTTT
>NA|TRBJ2-5|few|TRBV9
CASSVAGGTETQYF
TGTGCCAGCAGCGTAGCTGGTGGGACGGAGACCCAGTACTTC
>TRBD1|TRBJ1-5|NA|TRBV12-3/TRBV12-4
CASSFRDREGQPQHF
TGTGCCAGCAGTTTTCGTGACAGGGAGGGCCAGCCCCAGCATTTT
>TRBD1|TRBJ1-1|NA|TRBV27
CASSPPQGSVSEAFF
TGTGCCAGCAGTCCGCCACAGGGGTCTGTCTCTGAAGCTTTCTTT
>TRBD1|TRBJ2-7|few|TRBV6-5
CASSHNRGLSYEQYF
TGTGCCAGCAGCCATAACAGGGGTTTGAGCTACGAGCAGTACTTC
>NA|TRBJ1-2|few|TRBV3-1
CASSHPEGGRGYGYTF
TGTGCCAGCAGCCACCCAGAGGGGGGGCGAGGCTATGGCTACACCTTC
>NA|TRBJ1-1|few|TRBV10-3
CAISDSGTAYTEAFF
TGTGCCATCAGTGATTCGGGTACAGCTTACACTGAAGCTTTCTTT
>NA|TRBJ2-7|NA|TRBV12-3/TRBV12-4
CASKIAGLGSYEQYF
TGTGCCAGCAAAATAGCAGGCTTGGGCTCCTACGAGCAGTACTTC
>NA|TRBJ2-7|NA|TRBV7-8
CASSLESGLSYEQYF
TGTGCCAGCAGCTTGGAGAGCGGGCTATCCTACGAGCAGTACTTC
>NA|TRBJ2-7|NA|TRBV20-1
CSAIGRVRKYEQYF
TGCAGTGCTATCGGTCGCGTCAGGAAATACGAGCAGTACTTC
>TRBD1|TRBJ2-7|few|TRBV20-1
CSARGRGHYEQYF
TGCAGTGCTAGAGGCAGGGGGCACTACGAGCAGTACTTC